This record looks at one TCR beta chain sequence and its context. Its specific antigen is unknown. TCRdb names NextSeq 550 as the instrument used. The Human TCR Profiling Kit (MiLaboratory) was used to make UMI-labeled 5' RACE TRB cDNA libraries. cDNA synthesis used the entire amount of extracted RNA, and PCR amplification then used the entire amount of cDNA produced. Libraries were prepared in parallel with an identical number of PCR cycles. As for the authors' bioinformatics: MIGEC and MiXCR extracted about 49,000 +/- 11,000 unique UMI-labeled TRB cDNA molecules per library, requiring at least two reads per UMI. On average, each library contained 40,000 +/- 10,000 functional in-frame TRB CDR3 nucleotide clonotypes without stop codons. After downsampling to 5000 UMI-labeled TRB molecules per sample, diversity metrics such as normalized Shannon-Wiener and Chao1 were calculated in VDJtools. VDJtools was used to calculate clonotype-size-weighted physicochemical properties of the central five CDR3 residues, namely interaction energy, strength, volume and Kidera factor 4. Reprocessed by TCRdb, the reads give a single entry per CDR3 protein sequence, without DNA. TCRdb assigned the V and J calls; the authors' analysis was not used. This sample's table has entries for under 9,000 distinct CDR3 sequences. The ten largest clones take up approximately 1.5% of the sample.

This specimen belongs to a study of CXCR3-negative and CXCR3-positive naive CD8 T cells (dated by TCRdb to between 2018 and 2021). As for the study more broadly: In total, roughly 130 million TRB reads were obtained, corresponding to roughly 1.5 +/- 0.3 million reads per library. Data from about 12 donors, pooled across two independent experiments, went into the diversity and physicochemical repertoire analyses. The TRBV-TRBJ cluster analysis covered naive subsets from roughly 5 donors and memory cells from 3 donors. The investigation overall reported the following: Because surface CD5, which is linked to self-reactivity in mice, was comparable between the naive subsets, TCR interaction strength was also inferred from TRB CDR3 physicochemical properties. Because CXCR3 expression was partially decreased after cryopreservation, freshly isolated PBMCs were used for most assays. Naive CXCR3-negative and CXCR3-positive cells from the same donor showed similar TRBV-TRBJ usage, whereas memory cells showed distinct patterns. Repertoire diversity was comparably high in both naive subsets but much lower in memory CD8+ T cells. Compared with CXCR3-negative naive cells, CXCR3-positive naive cells had TRB CDR3s with higher hydrophobicity (lower Kidera factor 4), lower energy, and higher strength and volume indices.

For every CD8+ T cell subset, over 250,000 cells were flow-sorted straight into RLT lysis buffer, and each subset was sorted in triplicate. Naive CD8+ T cells were defined stringently as CD45RO-CCR7+CD27+CD95- to exclude memory contaminants. Peripheral blood mononuclear cells were isolated from buffy coats by standard density gradient centrifugation. A FACSAria III was used to flow-sort naive CD8+ T cells into CXCR3-negative and CXCR3-positive populations. Total RNA was extracted from sorted cells with an RNeasy Mini Kit. CDR1 and CDR2 are drawn from the germline V gene (reference sequence): LNHNV, YYDKDF. The CDR3 covers 15 residues, taking in both the cysteine and the phenylalanine. DNA is not on record.

Sequences were obtained from naive CXCR3- CD8+ T cells from blood. Read against the paper, the sample's cell subset or site label means: CD45RO-CCR7+CD27+CD95- naive CD8+ T cells lacking CXCR3 (TNR3-). The chain was built from TRBV15 and TRBJ2-1; the TRBD2 assignment by TCRdb is unverifiable without DNA. This clonotype originated in a human donor in good health. Some clones in this sample may be carry-over from other donors' samples. The CDR3 in this case is CATSRAVTSGNEQFF.